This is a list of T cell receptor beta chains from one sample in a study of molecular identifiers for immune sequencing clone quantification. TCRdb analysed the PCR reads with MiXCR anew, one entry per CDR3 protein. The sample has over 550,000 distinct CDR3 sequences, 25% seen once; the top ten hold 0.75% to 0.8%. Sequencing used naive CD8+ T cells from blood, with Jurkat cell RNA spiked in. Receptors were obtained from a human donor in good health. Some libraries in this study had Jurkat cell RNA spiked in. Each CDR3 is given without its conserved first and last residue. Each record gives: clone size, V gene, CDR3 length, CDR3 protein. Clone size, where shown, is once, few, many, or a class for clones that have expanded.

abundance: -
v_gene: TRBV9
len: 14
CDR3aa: ASSAKAGDRREKLF

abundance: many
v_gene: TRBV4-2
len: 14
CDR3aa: ASSQEGLGRNTEAF

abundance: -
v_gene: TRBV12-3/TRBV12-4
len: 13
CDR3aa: ASSLAGKAKNTQY

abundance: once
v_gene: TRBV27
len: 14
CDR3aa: ANSTMTVSGANVLT

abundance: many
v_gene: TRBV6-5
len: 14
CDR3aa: ASSYSTSGAADTQY

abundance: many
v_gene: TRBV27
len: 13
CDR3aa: ASSTSQGNQETQY

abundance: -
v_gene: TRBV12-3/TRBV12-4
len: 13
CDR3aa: ASSFGQESSYEQY

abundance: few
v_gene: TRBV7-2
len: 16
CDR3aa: ASSLADLAGGRRETQY

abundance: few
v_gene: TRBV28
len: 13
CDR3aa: ASSLLPEGGEPQY

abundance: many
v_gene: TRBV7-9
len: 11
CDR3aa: ASSLDRDREAF